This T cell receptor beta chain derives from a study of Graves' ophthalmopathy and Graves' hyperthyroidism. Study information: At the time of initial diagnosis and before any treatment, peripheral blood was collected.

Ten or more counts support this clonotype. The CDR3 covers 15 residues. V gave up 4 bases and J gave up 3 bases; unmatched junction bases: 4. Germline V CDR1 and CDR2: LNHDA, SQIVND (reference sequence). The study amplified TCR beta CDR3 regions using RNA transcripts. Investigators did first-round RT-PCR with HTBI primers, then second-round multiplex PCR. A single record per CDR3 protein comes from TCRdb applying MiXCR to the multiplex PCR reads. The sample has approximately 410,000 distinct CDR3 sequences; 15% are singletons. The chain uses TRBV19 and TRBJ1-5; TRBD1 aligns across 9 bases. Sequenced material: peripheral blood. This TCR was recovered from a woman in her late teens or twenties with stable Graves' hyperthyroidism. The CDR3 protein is CASSKGTGNNQPQHF. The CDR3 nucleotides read TGTGCCAGTAGTAAGGGGACAGGGAACAATCAGCCCCAGCATTTT.